The 31 T cell receptor beta chains in this list originate from one sample, sequenced in a study of shared clonotypes between healthy human individuals. Clones were read by immunoSEQ multiplex PCR, and TCRdb kept only the in-frame ones, dropping some. The repertoire holds roughly 2.1 million clones, about 93% seen once, with more than 1.5% in the top ten. As defined, naive CD8 cells were CD45RO-negative and positively selected for CCR7, with terminally differentiated effector memory CD45RA+ cells excluded. The sample was naive CD8+ T cells from PBMCs. These receptor sequences come from a man aged 18-30 years in good health. Some clones in this sample may be carry-over from other donors' samples.

This clone was found once. This chain joins TRBV7-6 and TRBJ2-7; TRBD2 agrees at 8 bases. V shed 6 bases and J 3 bases; nucleotides not matched to a gene: 10. The CDR3 contains 15 residues. Germline CDR1 and CDR2: SGHVS and FNYEAQ. The CDR3 region is CASRLVASGHYEQYF. The CDR3 DNA follows: TGTGCCAGCAGGCTGGTAGCTAGCGGGCACTACGAGCAGTACTTC.

This clone showed up just once. This specimen includes other DNA sequences encoding the same CDR3. The chain couples TRBV28 to TRBJ2-5, with 7 positions matching TRBD2. This CDR3 region has 14 residues. Germline V lookup: CDR1 MDHEN, CDR2 SYDVKM. Trimming at V came to 1 base and at J to 2 bases, leaving 1 base not matched to a gene. This CDR3 reads CASSLLGGQETQYF. The CDR3 coding sequence is TGTGCCAGCAGTTTATTGGGGGGGCAAGAGACCCAGTACTTC.

This clone has only one observation. The rearrangement joins TRBV27 to TRBJ2-7; D might be TRBD1 or TRBD2, each matching 5 bases. The V gene lost 4 bases and the J gene lost 6 bases, with 16 bases spanning the gap. CDR1 is MNHEY and CDR2 is SMNVEV in the germline V gene (reference sequence). The CDR3 is 14 amino acids. The CDR3 region has the DNA TGTGCCAGCAGTTCCCCGGGACCTGGCGGCGAGCAGTACTTC. Residues: CASSSPGPGGEQYF.

V is TRBV7-3 and J is TRBJ2-2; 8 bases are a match to TRBD2. The junction had 3 bases not matched to a gene; V was cut back by 1 base and J by 5 bases. The CDR3 length is 15 residues. Germline CDR1 SGHTA, CDR2 FQGTGA. The CDR3 bases are TGTGCCAGCAGCTTAATTCCGGGAGGGACCGGGGAGCTGTTTTTT. Translation: CASSLIPGGTGELFF.

The chain couples TRBV5-1 to TRBJ1-3; no clear D gene. This CDR3 is built from 16 residues. Germline lookup yields CDR1 SGHRS and CDR2 YFSETQ. With 0 bases removed from V and 0 bases from J, the gap between germline ends came to 10 bases. The CDR3 loop is CASSLEFANSGNTIYF. The CDR3 DNA follows: TGCGCCAGCAGCTTGGAGTTCGCAAACTCTGGAAACACCATATATTTT.

Points on this clone: The sample carries other DNA sequences with the same CDR3. The chain couples TRBV28 to TRBJ1-2; no firm D call. With 3 bases removed from V and 2 bases from J, the gap between germline ends came to 7 bases. The CDR3 has 13 amino acids. Germline CDR1 reads MDHEN; CDR2 reads SYDVKM. DNA of the CDR3: TGTGCCAGCAGTTTTCCCGGCAACTATGGCTACACCTTC. Protein product: CASSFPGNYGYTF.

Concerning this clone: This sample also contains other DNA sequences that code for the same CDR3. The CDR3 bases are TGTGCCAGCAGCTTAGCCGCCAGCTCCTACAATGAGCAGTTCTTC. As protein: CASSLAASSYNEQFF. The genes are TRBV7-7 and TRBJ2-1; D gene ambiguous. Germline assignment: CDR1 SSHAT and CDR2 FNYEAQ (reference sequence). The CDR3 loop spans 15 amino acids. Deletions cut 0 bases from V and 0 bases from J, with 6 bases between. The whole variable domain, remainder taken from reference TRBV7-7 and TRBJ2-1, is GAGVSQSPRYKVTKRGQDVTLRCDPISSHATLYWYQQALGQGPEFLTYFNYEAQPDKSGLPSDRFSAERPEGSISTLTIQRTEQRDSAMYRCASSLAASSYNEQFFGPGTRLTVL.

As concerns this clone: Other DNA sequences in this sample translate to the same CDR3. The V gene is TRBV7-9, the J gene TRBJ1-5; unclear D gene. The germline V and J ends were trimmed by 5 bases and 0 bases, with 8 bases remaining between them. Germline V gene sequence: CDR1 SEHNR, CDR2 FQNEAQ (reference sequence). The CDR3 has 14 amino acids. The CDR3, as DNA: TGTGCCAGCAGCGTAGGAGGTAGCAATCAGCCCCAGCATTTT. This encodes CASSVGGSNQPQHF.

The chain couples TRBV9 to TRBJ1-5, with D possibly TRBD1 on 6 matching bases. This CDR3 contains 14 residues. From germline, CDR1 is SGDLS and CDR2 YYNGEE. V dropped 7 bases and J dropped 6 bases, with 17 bases sitting between them. CDR3 DNA sequence: TGTGCCAGCGGTCATGGGGGCGAATCTCAGCCCCAGCATTTT. It yields the protein CASGHGGESQPQHF.

V and J are TRBV27 and TRBJ2-1, with D maybe TRBD1 (5 bases). The CDR3 contains 16 residues. Germline CDR1 and CDR2: MNHEY and SMNVEV (reference sequence). Trimming took off 0 bases at V and 6 bases at J, with 15 bases between the two ends. The CDR3 DNA follows: TGTGCCAGCAGTTTATCAAGGGCAGGGTTACTCAATGAGCAGTTCTTC. As protein: CASSLSRAGLLNEQFF.

This sequence joins TRBV5-4 and TRBJ2-7; possible D gene TRBD2, 6 bases. The germline V gene has CDR1 SGHNT and CDR2 YYREEE (reference sequence). Trimming removed 4 bases at V and 3 bases at J, with 17 bases between. This CDR3 is 15 amino acids long. Here the CDR3 reads CASSEDVTGVYEQYF. DNA of the CDR3: TGTGCCAGCAGCGAGGACGTGACGGGGGTCTACGAGCAGTACTTC. Full variable domain (missing parts from reference TRBV5-4 and TRBJ2-7): ETGVTQSPTHLIKTRGQQVTLRCSSQSGHNTVSWYQQALGQGPQFIFQYYREEENGRGNFPPRFSGLQFPNYSSELNVNALELDDSALYLCASSEDVTGVYEQYFGPGTRLTVT.

Regarding this clone: This CDR3 is also generated by other DNA sequences in the sample. This CDR3 is CASSLVGGGYEQYF. For the CDR3, the DNA is TGTGCCAGCAGCTTAGTTGGCGGCGGGTACGAGCAGTACTTC. The gene calls are TRBV11-2 and TRBJ2-7; possibly TRBD2 for D (5 bases). CDR1 is SGHAT, CDR2 FQNNGV, per germline. This CDR3 is 14 amino acids long. The germline V and J ends were trimmed by 1 base and 4 bases, with 11 bases remaining between them. Supplemented by reference TRBV11-2 and TRBJ2-7, the full variable domain reads EAGVAQSPRYKIIEKRQSVAFWCNPISGHATLYWYQQILGQGPKLLIQFQNNGVVDDSQLPKDRFSAERLKGVDSTLKIQPAKLEDSAVYLCASSLVGGGYEQYFGPGTRLTVT.

The chain combines TRBV5-1 with TRBJ2-7; TRBD2 might be the D (7 bases). Germline V gene data show CDR1 as SGHRS and CDR2 as YFSETQ. V gave up 4 bases and J gave up 0 bases, with 14 bases separating them. This CDR3 comprises 15 residues. In nucleotides, the CDR3 is TGCGCCAGCAGCCTACGGGGGGCGATCTCCTACGAGCAGTACTTC. Protein product: CASSLRGAISYEQYF.

The chain links TRBV4-1 to TRBJ1-2; 7 nucleotides line up with TRBD1. Per the germline V gene, CDR1 is MGHRA and CDR2 is YSYEKL. V lost 1 base, J lost 0 bases, and 8 bases stayed unmatched. The CDR3 consists of 17 residues. The chain's CDR3 is CASSQGVGGNPNYGYTF. DNA of the CDR3: TGCGCCAGCAGCCAAGGGGTAGGGGGCAACCCTAACTATGGCTACACCTTC.

This clone was observed a few times. The chain joins TRBV28 to TRBJ2-2; D might be TRBD1 (5 bases). The CDR3 is 15 amino acids. Trimming removed 5 bases at V and 0 bases at J, with 10 bases between. CDR1 and CDR2 (germline): MDHEN, SYDVKM. The CDR3, as DNA: TGTGCCAGCAGTCATCGACAGACGAACACCGGGGAGCTGTTTTTT. Translated, it gives CASSHRQTNTGELFF.

On this clone itself: The sample has other DNA sequences that encode this CDR3 too. This sequence joins TRBV5-6 and TRBJ2-7; D may match TRBD1 or TRBD2 (5 bases each). This CDR3 is built from 13 residues. The V gene's germline CDR1 is SGHDT and CDR2 YYEEEE. V gave up 4 bases and J gave up 0 bases, with 8 bases separating them. CDR3 loop: CASSLGASYEQYF. The CDR3 DNA follows: TGTGCCAGCAGCCTCGGGGCCTCCTACGAGCAGTACTTC. Filled out from reference TRBV5-6 and TRBJ2-7, the complete variable domain reads DAGVTQSPTHLIKTRGQQVTLRCSPKSGHDTVSWYQQALGQGPQFIFQYYEEEERQRGNFPDRFSGHQFPNYSSELNVNALLLGDSALYLCASSLGASYEQYFGPGTRLTVT.

The chain couples TRBV6-5 to TRBJ2-7, with 12 bases identical to TRBD2. CDR1 and CDR2 from the germline V gene are MNHEY and SVGAGI. This CDR3 comprises 15 residues. V was pared by 5 bases and J by 6 bases, with 8 bases of the junction left unmatched. The CDR3 DNA reads as TGTGCCAGCAGTCCCCAGACTAGCGGGAGTGGCGAGCAGTACTTC. It translates to CASSPQTSGSGEQYF.

The DNA for the CDR3 is TGTGCCAGCAGCACCCGTGGGGCAGGGGGCTTTAGCACCCAAGAGACCCAGTACTTC. Protein sequence: CASSTRGAGGFSTQETQYF. The chain uses TRBV7-9 and TRBJ2-5; 8 positions match TRBD1. This CDR3 has 19 residues. CDR1 and CDR2 (germline): SEHNR, FQNEAQ (reference sequence). Germline trimming cut 5 bases from V and 1 base from J; bases unmatched to any gene: 18.

With regard to this clone: Other DNA sequences in the sample encode the same CDR3. The chain employs TRBV7-6 and TRBJ1-1; tentative D call: TRBD1 (6 bases). CDR1 is SGHVS and CDR2 is FNYEAQ in the germline V gene. V lost 1 base and J 0 bases, leaving 9 bases between the germline ends. CDR3 length: 15 amino acids. The CDR3 spells CASSLGQGMNTEAFF. CDR3 sequence (DNA): TGTGCCAGCAGCTTAGGTCAGGGGATGAACACTGAAGCTTTCTTT.

This sequence joins TRBV6-5 and TRBJ2-2, with D unclear. V gave up 1 base and J gave up 4 bases, with 10 bases separating them. Germline V CDR1 and CDR2: MNHEY, SVGAGI. The CDR3 loop spans 15 amino acids. Here the CDR3 reads CASSYYPGTTGELFF. The DNA of the CDR3 is TGTGCCAGCAGTTACTATCCCGGCACCACCGGGGAGCTGTTTTTT.

This sequence joins TRBV19 and TRBJ1-2; D might be TRBD1 (5 bases). Germline loops: CDR1 LNHDA, CDR2 SQIVND (reference sequence). This CDR3 spans 18 amino acids. V lost 1 base to trimming and J lost 2 bases, with 20 bases between them. The CDR3 protein is CASSIGGLLSRLNYGYTF. CDR3 nucleotide sequence: TGTGCCAGTAGTATAGGGGGACTGTTATCAAGGTTGAACTATGGCTACACCTTC. Complete variable domain (other parts from reference TRBV19 and TRBJ1-2): DGGITQSPKYLFRKEGQNVTLSCEQNLNHDAMYWYRQDPGQGLRLIYYSQIVNDFQKGDIAEGYSVSREKKESFPLTVTSAQKNPTAFYLCASSIGGLLSRLNYGYTFGSGTRLTVV.

V usage is TRBV29-1 and J usage is TRBJ2-7, with 9 bases aligning to TRBD2. The CDR3 consists of 18 residues. Germline loops: CDR1 SQVTM, CDR2 ANQGSEA. V was pared by 4 bases and J by 0 bases, with 16 bases of the junction left unmatched. CDR3 in amino acids: CSVVGASGMSSYSYEQYF. The CDR3 DNA follows: TGCAGCGTTGTGGGTGCTAGCGGGATGTCCTCTTACTCCTACGAGCAGTACTTC.

This chain connects TRBV9 to TRBJ1-2; the D gene is possibly TRBD1 (5 bases). Germline CDR1 SGDLS, CDR2 YYNGEE. CDR3 length: 12 amino acids. Trimming removed 4 bases from V and 8 bases from J, with 12 bases in between. CDR3 coding DNA: TGTGCCAGCAGCCCCCCAGGGAAAGGCTACACCTTC. Amino acids: CASSPPGKGYTF.

The CDR3 bases are TGTGCCAGTAGTCCCCCACAGGGGGCATTGTACGAGCAGTACTTC. Amino acid sequence: CASSPPQGALYEQYF. V usage is TRBV19 and J usage is TRBJ2-7, with TRBD1 matching over 9 bases. Looked up from germline, CDR1 is LNHDA and CDR2 is SQIVND (reference sequence). The CDR3 consists of 15 residues. V trimming: 5 bases; J trimming: 4 bases; junction bases outside the gene matches: 9.

The chain joins TRBV11-2 to TRBJ2-7, with D perhaps matching TRBD1 (6 bases). CDR1 SGHAT and CDR2 FQNNGV come from the germline V gene. Trimming took 0 bases from V and 1 from J, leaving 10 bases between them. The CDR3 extends over 15 amino acids. CDR3 bases: TGTGCCAGCAGCTTAGAAGCGGACAGATCCTACGAGCAGTACTTC. Translated, it gives CASSLEADRSYEQYF.

The V gene is TRBV16, the J gene TRBJ1-2; D is possibly TRBD1 (6 bases). The CDR3 runs to 17 residues. V lost 0 bases, J lost 1 base, and 15 bases lay in between. Germline V gene sequence: CDR1 KGHSY, CDR2 FQNENV. The CDR3 protein is CASSQSRVGDNNYGYTF. DNA of the CDR3: TGTGCCAGCAGCCAATCGAGAGTAGGGGACAATAACTATGGCTACACCTTC.

The chain is built from TRBV7-8 and TRBJ2-2; the D is unclear. There are 16 residues in the CDR3. V dropped 5 bases and J dropped 1 base, with 14 bases sitting between them. Germline lookup yields CDR1 SGHVS and CDR2 FQNEAQ. The CDR3 bases are TGTGCCAGCAGCCTTGGGCAGGCTATGAACACCGGGGAGCTGTTTTTT. It is translated as CASSLGQAMNTGELFF.

In nucleotides, the CDR3 is TGTGCCACCAGCAAACTAGGAAAGACCGGGGAGCTGTTTTTT. Its protein is CATSKLGKTGELFF. The chain carries TRBV15 and TRBJ2-2; D is perhaps TRBD2 (5 bases). CDR3 length: 14 residues. Trimming removed 4 bases from V and 5 bases from J, with 11 bases in between. CDR1 is LNHNV, CDR2 YYDKDF, per germline (reference sequence).

The chain joins TRBV19 to TRBJ2-1, with a weak D call TRBD1 (6 bases). This CDR3 is 12 amino acids long. The V gene lost 6 bases and the J gene lost 7 bases, with 10 bases spanning the gap. Per germline, CDR1 LNHDA and CDR2 SQIVND (reference sequence). The CDR3 nucleotides are TGTGCCAGTAGACAGGGAATTAATGAGCAGTTCTTC. It specifies CASRQGINEQFF. The full variable domain, in which reference TRBV19 and TRBJ2-1 provide the parts outside the CDR3, is DGGITQSPKYLFRKEGQNVTLSCEQNLNHDAMYWYRQDPGQGLRLIYYSQIVNDFQKGDIAEGYSVSREKKESFPLTVTSAQKNPTAFYLCASRQGINEQFFGPGTRLTVL.

This clone was counted once. The chain links TRBV7-6 to TRBJ2-7; D may match TRBD1 or TRBD2 (5 bases each). The germline gives CDR1 SGHVS, CDR2 FNYEAQ. The CDR3 contains 15 residues. V was clipped by 10 bases and J by 1 base, with 20 bases between them. This chain's CDR3 is CATAPTAGRSYEQYF. CDR3 sequence (DNA): TGTGCCACTGCCCCTACGGCAGGGAGATCCTACGAGCAGTACTTC.

V is TRBV9 and J is TRBJ2-7; D not certain. Between the trimmed V and J ends, which lost 4 bases and 0 bases, there was a span of 11 bases. CDR1 SGDLS and CDR2 YYNGEE come from the germline V gene. This CDR3 contains 14 residues. CDR3 protein: CASSPSPSSYEQYF. The CDR3 DNA reads TGTGCCAGCAGCCCCAGTCCGAGCTCCTACGAGCAGTACTTC. The whole variable domain, remainder taken from reference TRBV9 and TRBJ2-7, is DSGVTQTPKHLITATGQRVTLRCSPRSGDLSVYWYQQSLDQGLQFLIQYYNGEERAKGNILERFSAQQFPDLHSELNLSSLELGDSALYFCASSPSPSSYEQYFGPGTRLTVT.